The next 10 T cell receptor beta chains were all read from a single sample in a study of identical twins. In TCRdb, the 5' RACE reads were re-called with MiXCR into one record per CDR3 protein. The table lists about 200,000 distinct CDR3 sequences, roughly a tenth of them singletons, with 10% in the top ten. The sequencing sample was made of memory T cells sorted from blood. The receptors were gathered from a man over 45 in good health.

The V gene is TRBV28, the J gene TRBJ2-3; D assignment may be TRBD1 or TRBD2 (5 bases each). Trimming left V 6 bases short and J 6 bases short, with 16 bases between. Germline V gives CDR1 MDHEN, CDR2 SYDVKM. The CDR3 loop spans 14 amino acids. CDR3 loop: CASSAGTGRDTQYF. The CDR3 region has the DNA TGTGCCAGCAGCGCCGGGACCGGACGGGATACGCAGTATTTT.

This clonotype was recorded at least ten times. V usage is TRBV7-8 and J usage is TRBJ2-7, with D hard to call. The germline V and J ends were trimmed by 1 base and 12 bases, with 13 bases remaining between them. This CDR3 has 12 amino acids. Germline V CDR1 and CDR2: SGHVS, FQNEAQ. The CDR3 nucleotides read TGTGCCAGCAGCTTAGAAATAACTACCCGGTACTTC. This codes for CASSLEITTRYF.

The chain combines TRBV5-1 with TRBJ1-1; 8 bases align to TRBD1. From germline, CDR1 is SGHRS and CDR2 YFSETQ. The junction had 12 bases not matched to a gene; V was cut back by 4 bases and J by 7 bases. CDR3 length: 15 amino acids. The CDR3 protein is CASSLDRVEHGEAFF. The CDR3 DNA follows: TGCGCCAGCAGCCTGGACAGGGTTGAACATGGTGAAGCTTTCTTT.

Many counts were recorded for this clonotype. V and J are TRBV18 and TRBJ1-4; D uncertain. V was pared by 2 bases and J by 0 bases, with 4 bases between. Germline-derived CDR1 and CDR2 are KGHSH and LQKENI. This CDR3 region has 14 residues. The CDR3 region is CASSPTATNEKLFF. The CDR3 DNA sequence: TGTGCCAGCTCACCAACAGCAACTAATGAAAAACTGTTTTTT.

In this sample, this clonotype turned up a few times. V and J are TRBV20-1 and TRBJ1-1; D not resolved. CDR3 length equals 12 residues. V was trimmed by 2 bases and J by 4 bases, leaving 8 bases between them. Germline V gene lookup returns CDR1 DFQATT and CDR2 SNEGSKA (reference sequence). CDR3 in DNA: TGCAGTGCTAGACACGGGAGCACTGAAGCTTTCTTT. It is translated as CSARHGSTEAFF.

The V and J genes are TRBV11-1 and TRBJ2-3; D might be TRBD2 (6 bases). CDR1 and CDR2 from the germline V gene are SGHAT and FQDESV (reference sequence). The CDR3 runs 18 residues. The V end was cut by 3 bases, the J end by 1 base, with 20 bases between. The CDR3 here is CASSFPWGLGGGTDTQYF. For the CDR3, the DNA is TGTGCCAGCAGCTTTCCCTGGGGACTGGGCGGGGGCACAGATACGCAGTATTTT.

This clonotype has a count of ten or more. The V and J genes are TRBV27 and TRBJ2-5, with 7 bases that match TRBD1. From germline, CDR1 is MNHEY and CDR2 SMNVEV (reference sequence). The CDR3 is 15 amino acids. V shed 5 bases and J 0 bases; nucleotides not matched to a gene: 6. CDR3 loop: CASSGDREYQETQYF. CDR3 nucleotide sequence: TGTGCCAGCAGTGGAGACAGGGAGTACCAAGAGACCCAGTACTTC.

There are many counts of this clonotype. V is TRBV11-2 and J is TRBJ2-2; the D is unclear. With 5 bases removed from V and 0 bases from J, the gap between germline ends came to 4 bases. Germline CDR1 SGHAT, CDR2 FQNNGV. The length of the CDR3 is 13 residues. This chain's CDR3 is CASSTTNTGELFF. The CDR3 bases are TGTGCCAGCAGCACAACGAACACCGGGGAGCTGTTTTTT.

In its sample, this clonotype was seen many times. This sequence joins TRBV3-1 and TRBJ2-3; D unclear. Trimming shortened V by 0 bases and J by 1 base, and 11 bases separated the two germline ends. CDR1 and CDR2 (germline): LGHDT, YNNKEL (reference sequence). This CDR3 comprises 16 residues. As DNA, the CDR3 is TGTGCCAGCAGCCAAGATAGGAGTCCCGGCACAGATACGCAGTATTTT. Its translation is CASSQDRSPGTDTQYF.

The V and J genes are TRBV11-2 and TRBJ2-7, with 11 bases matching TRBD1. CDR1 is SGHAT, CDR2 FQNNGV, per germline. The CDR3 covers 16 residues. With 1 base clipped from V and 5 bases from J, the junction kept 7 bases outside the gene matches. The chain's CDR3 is CASSLVGTGGIHEQYF. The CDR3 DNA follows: TGTGCCAGCAGCTTAGTCGGGACAGGGGGGATCCACGAGCAGTACTTC.